This T cell receptor beta chain came from a study of CD8 T cells in ankylosing spondylitis (dated by TCRdb to about 2017). With regard to the full study: T cell receptor beta repertoires were profiled in healthy donors and ankylosing spondylitis patients so that disease-linked TCR variants could be found. The full study cohort comprised 25 ankylosing spondylitis patients and roughly 100 healthy donors. Samples of peripheral blood were taken, and for ankylosing spondylitis patients, synovial fluid was collected as well.

CDR3 length: 13 amino acids, cysteine to phenylalanine. Just the 39-base CDR3 DNA is kept, in frame starting at base 1. From the germline V gene, CDR1 is SGHTA and CDR2 is FQGTGA. V sheds 0 bases and J sheds 7 bases, leaving 4 bases between their ends. This sample was sequenced with an Illumina HiSeq 2500. Quantitative 5'-RACE with molecular barcodes was the method used to prepare the TCR beta libraries. Processing in the source paper ran as follows. To identify disease-linked TCR variants, a new computational method was used, one built on a probabilistic model of VDJ rearrangement. The public reads were reanalyzed by TCRdb: fastp trimming at Q25, MiXCR alignment, in-frame beta chains only. Rows with one shared CDR3 protein collapse into an entry with the most common genes and DNA. The V and J calls follow TCRdb's processing rather than the paper's. This sample has some 240,000 distinct CDR3 sequences in its table, and roughly 25% of those were observed once. Roughly 0.67% of the sample lies in the top ten.

Study-level results and caveats: The disease-linked clones showed a CD8+ phenotype and occurred at relatively low frequencies in peripheral blood. A TCR beta motif of fewer than 10 highly homologous amino acid variants appeared characteristic of blood from ankylosing spondylitis patients. Significant enrichment of the disease-linked clones was reported in matched synovial fluid samples from ankylosing spondylitis patients. Some TCR beta motif variants had previously been reported in synovial fluid and blood of reactive arthritis patients, which suggested common disease-initiation mechanisms.

In its sample, this clonotype was seen a few times. This clone's antigen is unknown. The sample holds no much larger clone one base away, and base qualities are not on file. The V and J segments used are TRBV7-3 and TRBJ1-6, with the D gene too uncertain to name. The material sequenced was blood, either unsorted or a sorted T cell fraction (not recorded which). This sequence was found in a male donor with ankylosing spondylitis or in good health (not recorded which). The CDR3 loop reads CASSLTVNSPLHF. The nucleotide sequence reads TGTGCCAGCAGCTTAACAGTCAATTCACCCCTCCACTTT.